This entry lists 4 T cell receptor beta chains sequenced from one sample in a study of control samples from healthy donors and cancer patients. Repertoires were generated with immunoSEQ multiplex PCR, while TCRdb's copy carries only in-frame clones and drops some. The repertoire consists of around 68,000 clones, with 83% occurring once and the leading ten covering approximately 15%. The sequenced material came from blood. These receptors were taken from a man in his 60s in good health.

The chain couples TRBV2 to TRBJ2-1, with 9 bases identical to TRBD1. J lost 9 bases, V lost 4 bases, and 7 bases had no gene match. Germline loops: CDR1 SNHLY, CDR2 FYNNEI. This CDR3 region has 14 residues. The CDR3 sequence: CASSGRQGVSEQFF. CDR3 DNA: TGTGCCAGCAGTGGCAGACAGGGGGTTAGTGAGCAGTTCTTC.

J is TRBJ2-5 and V is TRBV5-4, with TRBD2 matching 9 bases. The germline V gene encodes CDR1 SGHNT and CDR2 YYREEE (reference sequence). The CDR3 is 15 residues long. The trim removed 2 bases at V and 1 base at J, leaving 3 bases unmatched. CDR3 region: CASSFPSGAQETQYF. The DNA of the CDR3 is TGTGCCAGCAGCTTCCCTAGCGGGGCCCAAGAGACCCAGTACTTC.

The gene calls are TRBV19 and TRBJ1-1; D gene ambiguous. In germline, CDR1 is LNHDA, CDR2 SQIVND (reference sequence). V was cut by 5 bases and J by 3 bases, with 13 bases left in between. The CDR3 covers 14 residues. CDR3 nucleotide sequence: TGTGCCAGTAGTTTAAACCGGGATGACACTGAAGCTTTCTTT. This encodes CASSLNRDDTEAFF.

The gene calls are TRBV23-1 and TRBJ2-1; D is unclear. TRBV23-1 counts as an open reading frame of uncertain function. The CDR3 loop spans 16 amino acids. Trimming took off 3 bases at V and 8 bases at J, with 20 bases between the two ends. The CDR3, as DNA: TGCGCCAGCAGTCACCTCCGGGCCCTCCCTCGTGATGAGCAGTTCTTC. Residues: CASSHLRALPRDEQFF.